Listed here are 6 T cell receptor beta chains from one sample, sequenced in a study of OX40 agonist ivuxolimab in advanced cancers. Using immunoSEQ multiplex PCR, the repertoire was profiled, and TCRdb retains in-frame clones only, with some absent. The sample holds 40,000 to 55,000 clones; 85% to 95% are singletons and the top ten take 15%. The material was CD4+ or CD8+ T cells sorted from blood, obtained in a trial of the OX40 agonist ivuxolimab. These receptors all come from an adult with an advanced solid tumor such as melanoma, head and neck, liver or kidney cancer.

The count of this clone is one. The chain employs TRBV27 and TRBJ1-2, with TRBD1 as a possible D gene (5 bases). V lost 6 bases and J lost 4, with 15 bases in between. Germline V gene lookup returns CDR1 MNHEY and CDR2 SMNVEV (reference sequence). CDR3 length equals 14 residues. The CDR3 nucleotides read TGTGCCAGCAGCTGGGGCAGGGATGGCTATGGCTACACCTTC. This sequence encodes CASSWGRDGYGYTF.

The J gene is TRBJ1-2, the V gene TRBV4-3; D is perhaps TRBD1 (6 bases). The CDR3 contains 14 residues. Trimming shortened V by 1 base and J by 9 bases, and 15 bases separated the two germline ends. Germline CDR1 LGHNA, CDR2 YSLEER. CDR3 sequence (DNA): TGCGCCAGCAGCCAAGTACGGGGCAGGGACAGCTACACCTTC. This sequence encodes CASSQVRGRDSYTF.

This sequence joins TRBV27 and TRBJ1-1, with D tentatively TRBD1 (5 bases). Germline lookup yields CDR1 MNHEY and CDR2 SMNVEV (reference sequence). The CDR3 loop spans 15 amino acids. V lost 5 bases and J 0 bases, leaving 13 bases between the germline ends. CDR3 loop: CASSPMRGMNTEAFF. CDR3 bases: TGTGCCAGCAGTCCCATGAGGGGAATGAACACTGAAGCTTTCTTT.

The sample holds one count of this clone. V and J are TRBV19 and TRBJ2-7, with D tentatively TRBD1 or TRBD2 (5 bases each). The V end was cut by 4 bases, the J end by 4 bases, with 14 bases between. The germline CDR1 and CDR2 sequences are LNHDA and SQIVND (reference sequence). The CDR3 has 14 residues. CDR3 amino acids: CASSTPEGWYEQYF. The CDR3 nucleotides are TGTGCCAGTAGTACCCCTGAGGGGTGGTACGAGCAGTACTTC.

The J gene is TRBJ2-5, the V gene TRBV11-2; D could derive from TRBD1 or TRBD2 (5 bases each). The CDR3 is 14 residues long. Germline CDR1 reads SGHAT; CDR2 reads FQNNGV. V lost 1 base to trimming and J lost 0 bases, with 6 bases between them. DNA for the CDR3: TGTGCCAGCAGCTTAGGGGGGTACCAAGAGACCCAGTACTTC. Translation: CASSLGGYQETQYF.

Worth noting for this clone: Other nucleotide sequences from this sample produce the same CDR3. The chain links TRBV5-5 to TRBJ2-7; D is uncertain. CDR1 is SGHKS and CDR2 is YYEKEE in the germline V gene (reference sequence). CDR3 length equals 11 residues. V shed 4 bases and J shed 1 base, with 3 bases lying between them. CDR3 in amino acids: CASSGSYEQYF. CDR3 nucleotide sequence: TGTGCCAGCAGCGGATCCTACGAGCAGTACTTC.